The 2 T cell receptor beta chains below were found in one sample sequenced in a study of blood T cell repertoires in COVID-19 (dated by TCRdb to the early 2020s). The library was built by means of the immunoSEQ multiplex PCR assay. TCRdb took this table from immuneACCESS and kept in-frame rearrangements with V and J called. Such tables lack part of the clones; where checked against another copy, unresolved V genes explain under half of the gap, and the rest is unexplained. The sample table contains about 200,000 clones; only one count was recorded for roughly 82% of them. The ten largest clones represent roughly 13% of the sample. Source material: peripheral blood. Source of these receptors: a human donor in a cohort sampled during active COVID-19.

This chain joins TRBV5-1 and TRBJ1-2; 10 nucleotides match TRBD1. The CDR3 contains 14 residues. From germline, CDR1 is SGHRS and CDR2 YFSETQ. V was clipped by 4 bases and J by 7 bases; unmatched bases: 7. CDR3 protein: CASSGWDRGGGYTF. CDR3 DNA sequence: TGCGCCAGCAGCGGCTGGGACAGGGGTGGTGGCTACACCTTC.

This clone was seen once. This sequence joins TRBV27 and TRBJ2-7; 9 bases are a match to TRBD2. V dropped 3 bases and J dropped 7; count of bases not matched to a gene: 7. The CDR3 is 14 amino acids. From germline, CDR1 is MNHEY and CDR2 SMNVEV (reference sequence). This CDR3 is CASSLLAGVLEQYF. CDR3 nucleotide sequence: TGTGCCAGCAGTTTGTTAGCGGGAGTTTTGGAGCAGTACTTC.